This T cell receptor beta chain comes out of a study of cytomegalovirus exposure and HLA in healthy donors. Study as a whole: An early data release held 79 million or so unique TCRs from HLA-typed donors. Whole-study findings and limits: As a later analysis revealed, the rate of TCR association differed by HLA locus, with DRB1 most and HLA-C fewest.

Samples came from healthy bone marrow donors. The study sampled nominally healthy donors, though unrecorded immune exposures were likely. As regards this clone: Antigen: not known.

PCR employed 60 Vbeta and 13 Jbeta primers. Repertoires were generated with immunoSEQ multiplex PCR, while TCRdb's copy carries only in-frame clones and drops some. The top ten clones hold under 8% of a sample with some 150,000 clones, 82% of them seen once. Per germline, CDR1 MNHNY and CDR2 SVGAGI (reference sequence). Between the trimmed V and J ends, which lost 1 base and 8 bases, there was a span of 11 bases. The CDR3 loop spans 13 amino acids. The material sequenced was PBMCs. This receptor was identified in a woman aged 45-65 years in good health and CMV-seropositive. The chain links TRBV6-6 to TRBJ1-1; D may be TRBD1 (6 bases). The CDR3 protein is CASSYFSGTEAFF. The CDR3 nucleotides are TGTGCCAGCAGTTACTTTTCCGGGACAGAAGCTTTCTTT.